This T cell receptor beta chain derives from a study of cytotoxic CD8 clonotypes in ibrutinib-treated CLL. Study at large: After median approximately 74 months, about 14 stayed in remission, about 12 progressed; responses about 24 partial, 2 complete. Study findings and constraints: Clonality (at baseline) was higher than in age-matched healthy donors and tracked circulating CD8+ T-cell counts. There were differences in sampling times between sustained-remission and progressing patients. Under treatment, the uncommon public clonotypes either contracted or remained stable.

Germline CDR1 is SGDLS and CDR2 is YYNGEE. CDR3 length: 14 residues. Trimming removed 0 bases from V and 0 bases from J, with 6 bases in between. Produced via immunoSEQ multiplex PCR; TCRdb's table is partial and in-frame only. The data hold about 200,000 clones, with 72% observed a single time. Comments on this clone: Its target is unknown.

The chain has TRBV9 and TRBJ1-1; the D is unclear. The sequences come from PBMCs, collected after 24 months of ibrutinib treatment. The receptor was derived from a human donor with chronic lymphocytic leukemia. This chain's CDR3 is CASSVEGMNTEAFF. The CDR3 DNA follows: TGTGCCAGCAGCGTAGAAGGAATGAACACTGAAGCTTTCTTT.